This T cell receptor beta chain is from a study of cytomegalovirus exposure and HLA in healthy donors. Whole-study findings and limits: Reports indicated that the classifier achieved high specificity and sensitivity in diagnosing cytomegalovirus status. Most TCR sequences proved rare, with some public TCRs found in many donors.

Among the 100 to 150 subjects of the validation cohort, separate from the 666-subject first cohort, were the donors. The V gene's germline CDR1 is MNHNY and CDR2 SVGAGI (reference sequence). V lost 6 bases and J lost 5; bases outside the gene matches: 8. The CDR3 runs to 14 residues. A word on this clone: Its target is not known.

Clones were read by immunoSEQ multiplex PCR, and TCRdb kept only the in-frame ones, dropping some. Among tens of thousands of clones listed, 85% were seen once. The V and J genes are TRBV6-6 and TRBJ1-1; 8 nucleotides match TRBD1. The sequenced sample consisted of PBMCs. This TCR derives from a man between 18 and 29 years old in good health and CMV-seropositive. CDR3 nucleotides: TGTGCCAGCAGAGGACAGGGACTGGGGACTGAAGCTTTCTTT. Residues: CASRGQGLGTEAFF.